These 4 T cell receptor beta chains were sequenced from one sample in a study of control samples from healthy donors and cancer patients. The method was immunoSEQ multiplex PCR; TCRdb's version includes in-frame clones alone and lacks a portion of them. The table has 89,000 or so clones, roughly 86% seen once. The specimen was blood. These receptors were taken from a man aged 50 to 59 in good health.

This chain uses TRBV9 with TRBJ1-1; TRBD1 matches at 8 bases. J lost 2 bases, V lost 4 bases, and 10 bases had no gene match. Germline CDR1 SGDLS, CDR2 YYNGEE. This CDR3 has 16 amino acids. The CDR3 region is CASSKGTGTSNTEAFF. The CDR3 region has the DNA TGTGCCAGCAGCAAGGGGACAGGAACTTCAAACACTGAAGCTTTCTTT.

V is TRBV3-1 (or the pseudogene TRBV3-2) and J is TRBJ2-5; tentatively, D is TRBD2 (5 bases). The V gene's germline CDR1 is LGHDT and CDR2 YNNKEL (reference sequence). The CDR3 is 15 residues long. Trimming stripped 1 base from V and 5 bases from J, with 14 bases between. The CDR3 sequence: CASSQVGRQPETQYF. In DNA form, the CDR3 reads TGTGCCAGCAGCCAAGTAGGGAGACAACCTGAGACCCAGTACTTC.

V is TRBV30 and J is TRBJ1-4; no definite D call. The CDR3 has 10 amino acids. The ends were cut back, 1 base at V and 8 bases at J, with 2 bases in the middle. The germline V gene has CDR1 GTSNPN and CDR2 SVGIG (reference sequence). CDR3 residues: CAWSGEKLFF. CDR3 nucleotide sequence: TGTGCCTGGAGTGGGGAAAAACTGTTTTTT.

This clone was counted a few times. The V call is TRBV30, the J call TRBJ2-1, with D uncertain. Trimming shortened V by 5 bases and J by 0 bases, and 17 bases separated the two germline ends. Germline loops: CDR1 GTSNPN, CDR2 SVGIG (reference sequence). This CDR3 contains 16 residues. The CDR3 spells CAWETQRTLSYNEQFF. CDR3 nucleotide sequence: TGTGCCTGGGAGACACAGAGAACCCTCTCCTACAATGAGCAGTTCTTC. The entire variable domain, with the rest obtained from reference TRBV30 and TRBJ2-1, is as follows: SQTIHQWPATLVQPVGSPLSLECTVEGTSNPNLYWYRQAAGRGLQLLFYSVGIGQISSEVPQNLSASRPQDRQFILSSKKLLLSDSGFYLCAWETQRTLSYNEQFFGPGTRLTVL.